The present TCR beta chain was sequenced within a study of CD8+CD57+ T cells in acquired aplastic anemia. As for the study in general: The average for DNA from sorted CD4+ and CD8+ cells was 3.2 ug. Some 9.9 million reads were obtained on average for healthy donor CD4+ cells.

This clonotype was picked up many times. Its antigen is currently unknown. Germline CDR1 and CDR2: DFQATT and SNEGSKA (reference sequence). The CDR3 runs 13 residues. The V and J ends lost 3 bases and 0 bases respectively, with 8 bases between them. Overall study findings and caveats: Between patients and controls, about 30 CD8+ CDR3 sequences were found in common. Patients and healthy controls showed no significant CD8+ Simpson's diversity difference.

CDR3 and TCR beta VDJ profiling relied on a genomic DNA template. Via MiXCR, TCRdb re-called the reads, giving one row per CDR3 protein. The sample holds some 190,000 distinct CDR3 sequences, under 55% seen once. The V call is TRBV20-1, the J call TRBJ1-1; D is possibly TRBD1 (5 bases). The sequenced sample consisted of sorted CD4+, CD8+, or CD8+CD57+ T cells (not recorded which) from PBMCs. The clonotype comes from a human donor in good health. The CDR3 is CSASPTVNTEAFF. DNA of the CDR3: TGCAGTGCTAGTCCGACAGTGAACACTGAAGCTTTCTTT.